The 16 T cell receptor beta chains below all came from one sample that was sequenced in a study of T cell changes during pregnancy in multiple sclerosis (dated by TCRdb to the late 2010s). Libraries were prepared through the immunoSEQ multiplex PCR assay. TCRdb mirrors the immuneACCESS table, restricted to in-frame sequences. Some clones are absent from its copies; in checked studies, under half trace to an unresolved V gene, and the reason for the others is unknown. The sample table lists about 100,000 clones, about 94% of them with a count of one. The ten most abundant clones make up approximately 0.97% of the sample. The specimen comprised peripheral blood, sampled before pregnancy. The receptors originated from a female donor with multiple sclerosis, enrolled in a pregnancy study.

The rearrangement joins TRBV19 to TRBJ1-1; possibly TRBD1 for D (5 bases). Per the germline V gene, CDR1 is LNHDA and CDR2 is SQIVND (reference sequence). V was clipped by 1 base and J by 6 bases, with 18 bases between them. This CDR3 is 16 amino acids long. CDR3 residues: CASSIGAGGRGAEAFF. In nucleotides, the CDR3 is TGTGCCAGTAGTATAGGCGCGGGGGGGAGAGGGGCTGAAGCTTTCTTT. Full variable domain (remainder filled in from reference TRBV19 and TRBJ1-1): DGGITQSPKYLFRKEGQNVTLSCEQNLNHDAMYWYRQDPGQGLRLIYYSQIVNDFQKGDIAEGYSVSREKKESFPLTVTSAQKNPTAFYLCASSIGAGGRGAEAFFGQGTRLTVV.

The rearrangement links TRBV13 to TRBJ2-5, with D unresolved. The CDR3 is 14 amino acids. The ends were cut back, 0 bases at V and 3 bases at J, with 8 bases in the middle. The germline V gene encodes CDR1 PRHDT and CDR2 FYEKMQ (reference sequence). CDR3: CASSLGLSEETQYF. The DNA of the CDR3 is TGTGCCAGCAGCTTAGGACTATCCGAAGAGACCCAGTACTTC.

The V gene is TRBV30, the J gene TRBJ2-5; 8 positions match TRBD2. The V gene end was trimmed by 2 bases and the J gene end by 2 bases; junction bases not matched to a gene: 7. The CDR3 length is 15 residues. Looked up from germline, CDR1 is GTSNPN and CDR2 is SVGIG (reference sequence). DNA for the CDR3: TGTGCCTGGAGTCGGGGCGGGAGGAATCAAGAGACCCAGTACTTC. Translation gives CAWSRGGRNQETQYF. The complete variable domain, with remaining parts taken from reference TRBV30 and TRBJ2-5, reads SQTIHQWPATLVQPVGSPLSLECTVEGTSNPNLYWYRQAAGRGLQLLFYSVGIGQISSEVPQNLSASRPQDRQFILSSKKLLLSDSGFYLCAWSRGGRNQETQYFGPGTRLLVL.

This chain connects TRBV30 to TRBJ1-1, with a tentative D call TRBD1 (5 bases). CDR1 is GTSNPN, CDR2 SVGIG, per germline (reference sequence). The CDR3 loop spans 13 amino acids. Trimming removed 3 bases from V and 5 bases from J, with 13 bases in between. The CDR3 spells CAWRLQEDTEAFF. The DNA of the CDR3 is TGTGCCTGGAGGTTACAGGAAGATACTGAAGCTTTCTTT.

This clone was counted a single time. The chain carries TRBV6-1 and TRBJ2-7, with 9 bases fitting TRBD1. The CDR3 is 14 amino acids. Germline trimming cut 8 bases from V and 0 bases from J; bases unmatched to any gene: 5. The germline V gene has CDR1 MNHNS and CDR2 SASEGT. The CDR3 nucleotides are TGTGCCAGCCGAAGGGACAGGGACTCCTACGAGCAGTACTTC. As protein: CASRRDRDSYEQYF.

V usage is TRBV5-1 and J usage is TRBJ2-7, with 7 positions matching TRBD2. This CDR3 has 13 residues. The germline V gene encodes CDR1 SGHRS and CDR2 YFSETQ. V shed 3 bases and J 6 bases; nucleotides not matched to a gene: 6. CDR3 amino acids: CASSWGGEGEQYF. DNA for the CDR3: TGCGCCAGCAGCTGGGGGGGGGAGGGCGAGCAGTACTTC.

The rearrangement links TRBV14 to TRBJ2-3; TRBD2 might be the D (5 bases). In germline, CDR1 is SGHDN, CDR2 FVKESK. There are 14 residues in the CDR3. Trimming left V 0 bases short and J 5 bases short, with 9 bases between. Here the CDR3 DNA reads TGTGCCAGCAGCCAAGACATAGGACTAGATACGCAGTATTTT. It translates to CASSQDIGLDTQYF.

V is TRBV7-9 and J is TRBJ2-7; 10 nucleotides match TRBD2. The V segment lost 0 bases and the J segment 5 bases; nucleotides outside the gene matches: 4. The germline V gene has CDR1 SEHNR and CDR2 FQNEAQ (reference sequence). This CDR3 is built from 15 residues. CDR3 loop: CASSLASLAGDEQYF. The CDR3 DNA follows: TGTGCCAGCAGCTTAGCGTCCCTAGCGGGAGACGAGCAGTACTTC.

The genes are TRBV5-1 and TRBJ2-1; 7 bases line up with TRBD2. The CDR3 covers 15 residues. CDR1 is SGHRS and CDR2 is YFSETQ in the germline V gene. V lost 0 bases and J lost 3; bases outside the gene matches: 3. This CDR3 reads CASSLDQRGYNEQFF. In nucleotides, the CDR3 is TGCGCCAGCAGCTTGGACCAGCGGGGCTACAATGAGCAGTTCTTC.

This chain joins TRBV10-2 and TRBJ2-7; a weak D match, TRBD2 (6 bases). Trimming removed 5 bases from V and 6 bases from J, with 14 bases in between. Germline CDR1 WSHSY, CDR2 SAAADI. This CDR3 has 13 residues. The CDR3 region is CASSIGLPGEQYF. The CDR3, as DNA: TGCGCCAGCAGTATAGGACTACCTGGCGAGCAGTACTTC.

This chain uses TRBV5-1 with TRBJ2-7, with D perhaps matching TRBD2 (5 bases). The length of the CDR3 is 15 residues. Germline CDR1 and CDR2: SGHRS and YFSETQ. V was shortened by 1 base and J by 6 bases, with 17 bases between the two germline ends. The CDR3 nucleotides read TGCGCCAGCAGCTTGACGGCGGGTGATGGTCGCGAGCAGTACTTC. Amino acids: CASSLTAGDGREQYF.

The DNA for the CDR3 is TGTGCCAGCAGCTTGGACAGGGTAAAGGGCTACACCTTC. It codes for CASSLDRVKGYTF. The rearrangement joins TRBV28 to TRBJ1-2, with 8 bases that match TRBD1. The CDR3 is 13 residues long. The germline CDR1 and CDR2 sequences are MDHEN and SYDVKM. With V trimmed by 6 bases and J by 8 bases, 8 bases remained unmatched.

This clone was observed a few times. The chain couples TRBV6-5 to TRBJ2-1; D remains unclear. V was trimmed by 4 bases and J by 7 bases, leaving 11 bases between them. CDR1 is MNHEY, CDR2 SVGAGI, per germline. This CDR3 has 13 amino acids. The CDR3 loop is CASSSAAANEQFF. DNA for the CDR3: TGTGCCAGCAGTTCCGCGGCCGCGAATGAGCAGTTCTTC.

The chain recombines TRBV27 with TRBJ1-2; 11 bases are a match to TRBD1. Trimming at V came to 6 bases and at J to 8 bases, leaving 11 bases not matched to a gene. The CDR3 sequence is 15 residues long. The V gene's germline CDR1 is MNHEY and CDR2 SMNVEV (reference sequence). CDR3 DNA sequence: TGTGCCAGCAGGAGGTTGGGACAGGGGGTCGGAGGCTACACCTTC. It yields the protein CASRRLGQGVGGYTF.

The chain joins TRBV5-4 to TRBJ2-5; D is perhaps TRBD2 (6 bases). V shed 4 bases and J shed 5 bases, with 12 bases lying between them. This CDR3 is 13 amino acids long. The germline V gene encodes CDR1 SGHNT and CDR2 YYREEE (reference sequence). Here the CDR3 DNA reads TGTGCCAGCAGCCTAGCTAGCGAGGAGACCCAGTACTTC. Its protein is CASSLASEETQYF.

The chain links TRBV18 to TRBJ1-1; no reliable D call. V was shortened by 4 bases and J by 8 bases, with 11 bases between the two germline ends. The CDR3 is 12 amino acids. Looked up from germline, CDR1 is KGHSH and CDR2 is LQKENI. In DNA form, the CDR3 reads TGTGCCAGCTCACGTTACCCGGGGGAAGCTTTCTTT. This encodes CASSRYPGEAFF.